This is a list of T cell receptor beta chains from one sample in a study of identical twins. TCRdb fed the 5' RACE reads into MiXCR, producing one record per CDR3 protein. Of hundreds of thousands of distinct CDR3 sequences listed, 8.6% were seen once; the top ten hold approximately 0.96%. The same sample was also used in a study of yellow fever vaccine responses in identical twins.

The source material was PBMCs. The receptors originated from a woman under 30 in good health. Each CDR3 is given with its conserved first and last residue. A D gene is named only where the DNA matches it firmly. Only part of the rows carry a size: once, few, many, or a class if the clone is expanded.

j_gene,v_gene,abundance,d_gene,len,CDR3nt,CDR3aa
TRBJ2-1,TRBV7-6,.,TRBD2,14,TGTGCCAGCAGCTCTCGAGCGGGGGCCACTGAGCAGTTCTTC,CASSSRAGATEQFF
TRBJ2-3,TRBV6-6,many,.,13,TGTGCCAGCAGTTCCCTAAGAGCAGATACGCAGTATTTT,CASSSLRADTQYF
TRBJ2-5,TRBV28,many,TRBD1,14,TGTGCCAGCAGTTTCCGGGACAGACAAGAGACCCAGTACTTC,CASSFRDRQETQYF
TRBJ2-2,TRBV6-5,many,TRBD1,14,TGTGCCAGCAGTTACGCGGACAGGACCGGGGAGCTGTTTTTT,CASSYADRTGELFF
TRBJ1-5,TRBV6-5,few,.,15,TGTGCCAGCAGTTACTCGACCCTGGGGGATCAGCCCCAGCATTTT,CASSYSTLGDQPQHF
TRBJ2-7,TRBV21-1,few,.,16,TGTGCCAGCAGCAACCTTAGCGGGGGGCCTTACTACGAGCAGTACTTC,CASSNLSGGPYYEQYF
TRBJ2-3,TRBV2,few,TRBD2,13,TGTGCCAGCAGGAGGGGAGGGGACGGTACGCAGTATTTT,CASRRGGDGTQYF
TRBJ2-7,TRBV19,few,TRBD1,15,TGTGCCAGTAGCAAAAGCCGGACAGGGTTTTACGAGCAGTACTTC,CASSKSRTGFYEQYF
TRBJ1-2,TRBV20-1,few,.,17,TGCAGTGCTGGAGATCGGCACTGGGCCCGGCAGGGCTATGGCTACACCTTC,CSAGDRHWARQGYGYTF
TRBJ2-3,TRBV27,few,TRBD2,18,TGTGCCAGCAGTTTACAAGGGACTAGCGGGGGGGCGTTGGATACGCAGTATTTT,CASSLQGTSGGALDTQYF
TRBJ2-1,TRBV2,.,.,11,TGTGCCAGCGTGACCCGGGATGAGCAGTTCTTC,CASVTRDEQFF
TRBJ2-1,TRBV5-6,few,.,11,TGTGCCAGCAGCTTCGACTCAAAGCAGTTCTTC,CASSFDSKQFF
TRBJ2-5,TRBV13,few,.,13,TGTGCCAGCAGCTCATCCGGGGCCCAGACCCAGTACTTC,CASSSSGAQTQYF
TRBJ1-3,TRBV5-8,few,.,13,TGTGCCAGCAGCGCATACTCTGGAAACACCATATATTTT,CASSAYSGNTIYF
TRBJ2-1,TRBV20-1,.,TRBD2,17,TGCAGTGCTAGAGCGAAGCTAGCGGGAGAGGGGAACAATGAGCAGTTCTTC,CSARAKLAGEGNNEQFF
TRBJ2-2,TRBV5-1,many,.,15,TGCGCCAGCACCGTGTCAGGGTCGAACACCGGGGAGCTGTTTTTT,CASTVSGSNTGELFF
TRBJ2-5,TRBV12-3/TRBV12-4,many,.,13,TGTGCCAGCAGTTTTCCTGGCGTAGAGACCCAGTACTTC,CASSFPGVETQYF
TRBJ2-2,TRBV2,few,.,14,TGTGCCAGCAGGTTACAGGTTATCACCGGGGAGCTGTTTTTT,CASRLQVITGELFF
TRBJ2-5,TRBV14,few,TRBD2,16,TGTGCCAGCAGCCACAGCGGGAGGGCCTACTGGGAGACCCAGTACTTC,CASSHSGRAYWETQYF
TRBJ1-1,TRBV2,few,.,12,TGTGCCAGCAGTGGACAGGCTCAGCCCGCTTTCTTT,CASSGQAQPAFF
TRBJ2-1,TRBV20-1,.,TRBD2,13,TGCAGTGCCAGACTAGCGGGAGGACTTGAGCAGTTCTTC,CSARLAGGLEQFF
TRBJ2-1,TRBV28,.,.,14,TGTGCCAGCAGTCCTCCGTCTGGGGGCGATGAGCAGTTCTTC,CASSPPSGGDEQFF
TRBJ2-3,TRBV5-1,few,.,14,TGCGCCAGCAGCTTGGTGACTTTCTCGGATACGCAGTATTTT,CASSLVTFSDTQYF
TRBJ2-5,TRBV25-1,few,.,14,TGTGCCAGCCGTCTCGGGGGAAGGGGAGAGACCCAGTACTTC,CASRLGGRGETQYF
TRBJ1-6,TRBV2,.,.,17,TGTGCCAGCAGAGGGTCGACATCCAGCTCCTATAATTCACCCCTCCACTTT,CASRGSTSSSYNSPLHF
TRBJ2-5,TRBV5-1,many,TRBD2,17,TGCGCCAGCAGCCTGACTCCTAGCGGGATATTCCAAGAGACCCAGTACTTC,CASSLTPSGIFQETQYF
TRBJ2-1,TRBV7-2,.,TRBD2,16,TGTGCCAGCAGCTTAAGCGGGGGGCGGACATACAATGAGCAGTTCTTC,CASSLSGGRTYNEQFF
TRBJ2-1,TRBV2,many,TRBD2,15,TGTGCCAGCAGTCCCCCGGGACTAGCTGGTCGTGAGCAGTTCTTC,CASSPPGLAGREQFF
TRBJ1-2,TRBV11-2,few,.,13,TGTGCCAGCAGCTTATACAGGGAATATGGCTACACCTTC,CASSLYREYGYTF
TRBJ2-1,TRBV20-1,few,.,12,TGCAGTACGACAGCAACCTACAATGAGCAGTTCTTC,CSTTATYNEQFF
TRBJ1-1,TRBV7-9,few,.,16,TGTGCCAGCAGCTTAGTGTCCGCAGGGAGGACCACTGAAGCTTTCTTT,CASSLVSAGRTTEAFF
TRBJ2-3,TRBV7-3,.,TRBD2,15,TGTGCCAGCAGCTTAAGTCTAGCGGGGGCTGATACGCAGTATTTT,CASSLSLAGADTQYF
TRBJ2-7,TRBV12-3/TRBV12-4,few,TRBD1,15,TGTGCCAGCAGTTTAGAGGCGACAGGGGCCTACGAGCAGTACTTC,CASSLEATGAYEQYF
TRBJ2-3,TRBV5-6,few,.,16,TGTGCCAGCAGCTTGAGATCTTTTTCGGGCACAGATACGCAGTATTTT,CASSLRSFSGTDTQYF
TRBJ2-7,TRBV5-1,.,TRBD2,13,TGCGCCAGCCGGCAAGCGGGGTTAGGCGAGCAGTACTTC,CASRQAGLGEQYF
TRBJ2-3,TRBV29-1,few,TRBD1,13,TGCAGCGCCCAGGGACAGGGGACAGATACGCAGTATTTT,CSAQGQGTDTQYF
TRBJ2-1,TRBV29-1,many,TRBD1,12,TGCAGCGCGGATACAGGGGGCGATGAGCAGTTCTTC,CSADTGGDEQFF
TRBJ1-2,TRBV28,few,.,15,TGTGCCAGCCGAGAATGGGACCGCGCTAACTATGGCTACACCTTC,CASREWDRANYGYTF
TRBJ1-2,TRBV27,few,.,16,TGTGCCAGCAGTGGGGGGACCCGACCCCCCCCCTATGGCTACACCTTC,CASSGGTRPPPYGYTF
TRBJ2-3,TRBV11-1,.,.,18,TGTGCCAGCAGCCTATCCAACGTCTTAGCGACAAGCACAGATACGCAGTATTTT,CASSLSNVLATSTDTQYF
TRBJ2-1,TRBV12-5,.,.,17,TGTGCTAGTGCCCTCGTGGCGACCGGGGGTCTCGACAATGAGCAGTTCTTC,CASALVATGGLDNEQFF
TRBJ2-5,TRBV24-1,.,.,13,TGTGCCACCAGTGATTTCGGACAAGTGACCCAGTACTTC,CATSDFGQVTQYF
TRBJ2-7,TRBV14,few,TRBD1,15,TGTGCCAGCAGCAACCGGGACAGCTCTCCCTACGAGCAGTACTTC,CASSNRDSSPYEQYF
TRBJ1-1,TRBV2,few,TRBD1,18,TGTGCCAGCAGTGAAGCTATCCCGGACAGGGATTTTGAGACTGAAGCTTTCTTT,CASSEAIPDRDFETEAFF
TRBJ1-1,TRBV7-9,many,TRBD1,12,TGTGCCAGCAGCCTCGGGGACAGGGAAGCTTTCTTT,CASSLGDREAFF